This T cell receptor (beta chain) is drawn from a study of shared clonotypes between healthy human individuals. This clone was observed a single time. Its antigen is unidentified. Germline CDR1 GTSNPN, CDR2 SVGIG (reference sequence). The ends lost 4 bases at V and 7 bases at J; junction bases unmatched: 3. This CDR3 has 12 amino acids. General observations from the study: Sample collection involved blood only; tissue repertoires are likely different.

The authors loaded 200 ng DNA, 27,000 or so T cell genomes, into sorted-subset replicate PCRs. Libraries were prepared by immunoSEQ multiplex PCR; TCRdb keeps only in-frame clonotypes and omits some of them. The table has some 2,000,000 clones, almost 96% seen once. The source of this sequence is a young man in good health. The specimen was naive CD4+ T cells sorted from blood. Subset described: CD45RA+ positively selected. This chain joins TRBV30 and TRBJ1-4; the match to TRBD1 covers 7 bases. DNA for the CDR3: TGTGCCTGGAACAGGGGTGGTGAAAAACTGTTTTTT. It is translated as CAWNRGGEKLFF. The full variable domain, with the rest looked up from reference TRBV30 and TRBJ1-4, is SQTIHQWPATLVQPVGSPLSLECTVEGTSNPNLYWYRQAAGRGLQLLFYSVGIGQISSEVPQNLSASRPQDRQFILSSKKLLLSDSGFYLCAWNRGGEKLFFGSGTQLSVL.